This TCR beta chain was recorded in a study of CD8+ T cells in alopecia areata. This clone has only a few counts. What it binds is not known. RNA extraction was followed by reverse transcription into cDNA, which acted as the sequencing template. Assay used: immunoSEQ multiplex PCR; TCRdb lists only in-frame clones, some missing. The sample has 150,000 to 200,000 clones; 45% to 60% are singletons. Study-wide findings and caveats: Alopecia totalis/universalis scalp especially showed more expanded CD8+ clones than normal scalp.

Per germline, CDR1 MGHRA and CDR2 YSYEKL. Trimming cost V 4 bases and J 5 bases; bases outside gene matches: 2. The length of the CDR3 is 15 residues. The receptor was isolated from a human donor in good health. V usage is TRBV4-1 and J usage is TRBJ2-3; 14 bases align to TRBD2. Sequenced input: CD4+ T cells sorted from blood. As DNA, the CDR3 is TGCGCCAGCAGCCGTGGACTAGCGGGAGGAGATACGCAGTATTTT. It encodes CASSRGLAGGDTQYF.